This entry concerns a single T cell receptor (beta chain). This specimen belongs to a study of T cell changes during pregnancy in multiple sclerosis. Generated by immunoSEQ multiplex PCR, the TCRdb table keeps only in-frame clones and is missing some. Here the sample spans 50,000 to 75,000 clones, about nine tenths being singletons. Trimming at V came to 0 bases and at J to 7 bases, leaving 7 bases not matched to a gene. The germline V gene encodes CDR1 SGHNT and CDR2 YYREEE (reference sequence). The CDR3 runs 16 residues. The sequence came from a female donor in good health, enrolled as a control in a pregnancy study. The sample was peripheral blood, taken after pregnancy. The V gene is TRBV5-4, the J gene TRBJ2-3; TRBD2 matches at 11 bases. The CDR3 region is CASSLAASGGLNTQYF. As DNA, the CDR3 is TGTGCCAGCAGCTTGGCGGCTAGCGGGGGGCTGAATACGCAGTATTTT.